These 23 T cell receptor beta chains were sequenced from one sample in a study of spatial heterogeneity in lung cancer (dated by TCRdb to between 2018 and 2021). The library was built by means of 5' RACE. The data were produced on a NextSeq 500. Clones were called with MiXCR by TCRdb after fastp trimmed the public reads at Q25, and only in-frame beta chains were retained. A single entry per CDR3 protein holds the most common genes and DNA from its merged rows. The sample includes 11,000 to 15,000 distinct CDR3 sequences, with 4% to 5% observed a single time. The ten largest clones take up roughly 18% of the sample. Beyond this particular receptor, the publication reports: A correlation was observed between the number of expanded intratumoral alpha and beta TCRs and the tumor nonsynonymous mutation count.

These receptors are not linked to any known antigen. The time point tag for this specimen amounts to: sample taken at primary tumor resection. The sequences come from lung tumor tissue, collected at surgery. These receptor sequences come from a female donor with early-stage non-small cell lung cancer.

This clonotype was seen more than once but under ten times. This beta chain is an unintended read in a library built for alpha chains; its size means little. J is TRBJ2-7 and V is TRBV6-5; TRBD2 agrees at 12 bases. This CDR3 contains 15 residues. Germline values: CDR1 MNHEY, CDR2 SVGAGI. The junction had 6 bases not matched to a gene; V was cut back by 5 bases and J by 4 bases. CDR3 sequence (DNA): TGTGCCAGCAGTGAACTAGCGGGGGGTACGTACGAGCAGTACTTC. This gives the protein CASSELAGGTYEQYF.

At least ten counts were recorded for this clonotype. Little can be read into the size of this beta chain, an off-target read in a library designed for alpha chains. The chain links TRBV10-3 to TRBJ1-4, with 9 bases lining up with TRBD1. The CDR3 runs 14 residues. The trim removed 3 bases at V and 5 bases at J, leaving 1 base unmatched. The germline CDR1 and CDR2 sequences are ENHRY and SYGVKD. CDR3 residues: CAISDDRGNEKLFF. In nucleotides, the CDR3 is TGTGCCATCAGTGACGACAGGGGGAATGAAAAACTGTTTTTT.

This clonotype was counted between two and nine times. As an off-target read in a library built for alpha chains, this beta chain has a frequency of little significance. The genes are TRBV29-1 and TRBJ1-4; D is undetermined. The V end lost 4 bases, the J end lost 7 bases, and 7 bases lay between the germline ends. CDR3 length: 11 amino acids. The germline V gene has CDR1 SQVTM and CDR2 ANQGSEA. Here the CDR3 reads CSVVKSEKLFF. The CDR3 DNA is TGCAGCGTTGTCAAGTCTGAAAAACTGTTTTTT. Based on the CDR3 plus reference TRBV29-1 and TRBJ1-4, the full variable domain is SAVISQKPSRDICQRGTSLTIQCQVDSQVTMMFWYRQQPGQSLTLIATANQGSEATYESGFVIDKFPISRPNLTFSTLTVSNMSPEDSSIYLCSVVKSEKLFFGSGTQLSVL.

This clonotype came up many times. Since it is a stray read in a library aimed at alpha chains, this beta chain has a size that is not meaningful. For the CDR3, the DNA is TGTGCCAGCAGCTTAGTTGGCTACGGGGAGCTGTTTTTT. It codes for CASSLVGYGELFF. The V and J genes are TRBV7-9 and TRBJ2-2; D gene ambiguous. The CDR3 covers 13 residues. Germline CDR1 and CDR2: SEHNR and FQNEAQ (reference sequence). V lost 1 base, J lost 7 bases, and 7 bases lay in between.

The sample holds a few counts of this clonotype. This beta chain appears as a stray read in a library generated for alpha chains; its size is not informative. The chain uses TRBV2 and TRBJ2-7; D might be TRBD2 (7 bases). The V end lost 7 bases, the J end lost 7 bases, and 11 bases lay between the germline ends. The germline gives CDR1 SNHLY, CDR2 FYNNEI. This CDR3 has 11 residues. In DNA, the CDR3 is TGTGCCAGCATCGGGGGGCTTGAGCAGTACTTC. Translation: CASIGGLEQYF.

The table lists this clonotype with many counts. The library was built for alpha chains, so this beta chain is an off-target read and its size means little. DNA of the CDR3: TGTGCCATCAGCTCCACCTCGGGCAGGGGTTCAGATACGCAGTATTTT. Translation: CAISSTSGRGSDTQYF. The chain joins TRBV10-3 to TRBJ2-3, with D perhaps matching TRBD1 (6 bases). CDR3 length equals 16 residues. V was trimmed by 6 bases and J by 4 bases, leaving 20 bases between them. Germline V gene sequence: CDR1 ENHRY, CDR2 SYGVKD.

This clonotype is medium-sized within its sample. Because the library targeted alpha chains, this beta chain is an off-target read whose size means little. The gene calls are TRBV10-3 and TRBJ2-2; 7 positions agree with TRBD1. Germline CDR1 ENHRY, CDR2 SYGVKD. CDR3 length: 16 residues. After removal of 0 bases from V and 2 bases from J, the junction contained 3 bases not matched to a gene. DNA for the CDR3: TGTGCCATCAGTGAGTCGTCAGGGGGTAACACCGGGGAGCTGTTTTTT. It codes for CAISESSGGNTGELFF.

This clonotype was counted at least ten times. This beta chain is an off-target read within a library intended for alpha chains, so its frequency means little. The chain recombines TRBV7-2 with TRBJ1-1, with 10 bases aligning to TRBD1. Looked up from germline, CDR1 is SGHTA and CDR2 is FQGNSA. The ends lost 5 bases at V and 5 bases at J; junction bases unmatched: 8. The CDR3 extends over 15 amino acids. Here the CDR3 reads CASSKGTGVRTEAFF. The CDR3, as DNA: TGTGCCAGCAGCAAGGGGACAGGGGTAAGGACTGAAGCTTTCTTT.

Concerning this clonotype itself: For a library built for alpha chains, this beta chain is a stray read; little rests on its size. This chain joins TRBV12-3 or TRBV12-4 and TRBJ1-4; D remains unclear. V shed 4 bases and J shed 4 bases, with 10 bases lying between them. This CDR3 has 14 residues. CDR3: CASSSVLLNEKLFF. The DNA for the CDR3 is TGTGCCAGCAGTTCGGTCCTTCTTAATGAAAAACTGTTTTTT.

This clonotype was seen at least ten times. The library was built for alpha chains, so this beta chain is an off-target read and its size means little. This chain links TRBV5-1 with TRBJ1-2, with D hard to call. V lost 4 bases to trimming and J lost 6 bases, with 10 bases between them. The CDR3 loop spans 12 amino acids. Germline loops: CDR1 SGHRS, CDR2 YFSETQ. CDR3 bases: TGCGCCAGCAGCCCATCTGAGAATGGCTACACCTTC. Protein: CASSPSENGYTF.

This clonotype was seen at least ten times. In a library made to pick up alpha chains, this beta chain is a stray read with a size that means little. The chain carries TRBV7-8 and TRBJ2-1, with 7 bases that match TRBD2. CDR3 size: 14 residues. Germline-derived CDR1 and CDR2 are SGHVS and FQNEAQ. Trimming at V came to 3 bases and at J to 4 bases, leaving 3 bases not matched to a gene. The CDR3 coding sequence is TGTGCCAGCAGCTTTGAGCGGGGATACAATGAGCAGTTCTTC. This codes for CASSFERGYNEQFF.

This clonotype has ten or more counts. A library made for alpha chains picked up this beta chain off target, so its size means little. The chain is built from TRBV21-1 and TRBJ1-1. TRBV21-1 is flagged as a pseudogene. The CDR3 totals 13 residues. The CDR3 reads CASTRRGNTEAFF. DNA of the CDR3: TGTGCCAGCACGAGGCGGGGGAACACTGAAGCTTTCTTT.

This clonotype is labeled as medium-sized. Since it is a stray read in a library aimed at alpha chains, this beta chain has a size that is not meaningful. V is TRBV29-1 and J is TRBJ1-4; no firm D call. This CDR3 is 12 amino acids long. CDR1 and CDR2 from the germline V gene are SQVTM and ANQGSEA. V gave up 2 bases and J gave up 11 bases, with 12 bases separating them. CDR3 in DNA: TGCAGCGTTGAAATGGACGGCGGGAAACTGTTTTTT. Protein product: CSVEMDGGKLFF. Using reference TRBV29-1 and TRBJ1-4 for the parts outside the CDR3, the full variable domain is SAVISQKPSRDICQRGTSLTIQCQVDSQVTMMFWYRQQPGQSLTLIATANQGSEATYESGFVIDKFPISRPNLTFSTLTVSNMSPEDSSIYLCSVEMDGGKLFFGSGTQLSVL.

There are many counts of this clonotype. The library was designed around alpha chains, so this beta chain is a stray read whose abundance carries little weight. This chain uses TRBV5-1 with TRBJ2-3, with D perhaps matching TRBD2 (6 bases). Germline assignment: CDR1 SGHRS and CDR2 YFSETQ. The CDR3 totals 12 residues. V dropped 0 bases and J dropped 10 bases, with 9 bases sitting between them. CDR3 DNA: TGCGCCAGCAGCTTGGCTTGGGAGGCGCAGTATTTT. It encodes CASSLAWEAQYF.

This clonotype showed up many times. This beta chain is a stray sequence in a library constructed for alpha chains; its clone size is not meaningful. V and J are TRBV27 and TRBJ2-3, with 8 bases that match TRBD2. The V and J ends lost 3 bases and 5 bases, in that order; junction bases with no gene match: 4. Germline CDR1 and CDR2: MNHEY and SMNVEV (reference sequence). The CDR3 covers 14 residues. The DNA of the CDR3 is TGTGCCAGCAGTTTTAGCGGGGTACGAGATACGCAGTATTTT. Encoded protein: CASSFSGVRDTQYF.

The sample holds many counts of this clonotype. This beta chain represents an off-target read in a library built for alpha chains; its size is of limited meaning. DNA for the CDR3: TGCGCCAGCAGCCATGGACAGCTAGATACGCAGTATTTT. Translation: CASSHGQLDTQYF. This chain uses TRBV4-3 with TRBJ2-3, with D maybe TRBD1 (6 bases). The CDR3 totals 13 residues. Germline V gene sequence: CDR1 LGHNA, CDR2 YSLEER. V was shortened by 3 bases and J by 5 bases, with 9 bases between the two germline ends.

Many counts were recorded for this clonotype. This beta chain turned up in a library designed for alpha chains; as an off-target read, its abundance says little. The chain combines TRBV5-1 with TRBJ1-1; TRBD1 is a possible D gene (5 bases). The CDR3 is 14 residues long. Germline CDR1 and CDR2: SGHRS and YFSETQ. Trimming shortened V by 3 bases and J by 4 bases, and 13 bases separated the two germline ends. CDR3 coding DNA: TGCGCCAGCAGCTCGGGGCAGGTAGGCACTGAAGCTTTCTTT. Translating gives CASSSGQVGTEAFF.

Many counts were recorded for this clonotype. A library prepared for alpha chains yielded this beta chain as an off-target read; its size is of little meaning. This chain links TRBV10-3 with TRBJ2-5, with D perhaps TRBD1 (6 bases). There are 13 residues in the CDR3. Germline CDR1 is ENHRY and CDR2 is SYGVKD. V gave up 5 bases and J gave up 1 base, with 8 bases separating them. DNA of the CDR3: TGTGCCATCAGTCAGGGGACCCAAGAGACCCAGTACTTC. Protein: CAISQGTQETQYF.

This clonotype was detected many times. A library prepared for alpha chains yielded this beta chain as an off-target read; its size is of little meaning. The chain employs TRBV5-4 and TRBJ2-1; 13 nucleotides line up with TRBD2. The junction had 7 bases not matched to a gene; V was cut back by 4 bases and J by 6 bases. Germline V CDR1 and CDR2: SGHNT, YYREEE (reference sequence). This CDR3 has 16 amino acids. The CDR3: CASSPRLAGGGNEQFF. CDR3 nucleotides: TGTGCCAGCAGCCCGAGACTAGCGGGGGGCGGCAATGAGCAGTTCTTC. The whole variable domain, filled in from reference TRBV5-4 and TRBJ2-1, reads ETGVTQSPTHLIKTRGQQVTLRCSSQSGHNTVSWYQQALGQGPQFIFQYYREEENGRGNFPPRFSGLQFPNYSSELNVNALELDDSALYLCASSPRLAGGGNEQFFGPGTRLTVL.

The table lists this clonotype with a few counts. Since the library was made to target alpha chains, this beta chain is a stray read and its abundance is not meaningful. This CDR3 is CSARKAGGRAETQYF. The CDR3 DNA reads as TGCAGTGCTAGAAAAGCGGGGGGGCGAGCAGAGACCCAGTACTTC. V gene TRBV20-1 combines with J gene TRBJ2-5; 10 positions match TRBD2. With 2 bases clipped from V and 4 bases from J, the junction kept 7 bases outside the gene matches. Germline-derived CDR1 and CDR2 are DFQATT and SNEGSKA (reference sequence). This CDR3 contains 15 residues.

This clonotype was recorded at least ten times. This beta chain is a stray sequence in a library constructed for alpha chains; its clone size is not meaningful. The genes are TRBV24-1 and TRBJ2-1, with 8 bases matching TRBD2. Germline V lookup: CDR1 KGHDR, CDR2 SFDVKD. CDR3 size: 16 residues. V trimming: 5 bases; J trimming: 8 bases; junction bases outside the gene matches: 13. The CDR3 loop is CATSAIERGTLDEQFF. CDR3 nucleotides: TGTGCCACCAGTGCGATTGAGCGGGGGACCTTAGATGAGCAGTTCTTC.

Ten or more counts support this clonotype. This beta chain slipped into a library made for alpha chains as a stray read, so its size is not meaningful. The chain joins TRBV28 to TRBJ1-5, with unresolved D. The CDR3 has 15 residues. Germline values: CDR1 MDHEN, CDR2 SYDVKM. Trimming pared 4 bases from V and 7 bases from J, leaving 17 bases between. CDR3 in DNA: TGTGCCAGCAGTTCCGGGTGGGGTGAGAGCCAGCCCCAGCATTTT. Translation: CASSSGWGESQPQHF. Using reference TRBV28 and TRBJ1-5 for the parts outside the CDR3, the full variable domain is DVKVTQSSRYLVKRTGEKVFLECVQDMDHENMFWYRQDPGLGLRLIYFSYDVKMKEKGDIPEGYSVSREKKERFSLILESASTNQTSMYLCASSSGWGESQPQHFGDGTRLSIL.

This clonotype was recorded many times. Since the library was made to target alpha chains, this beta chain is a stray read and its abundance is not meaningful. CDR3 sequence reads: CASSVWGTYQYGYTF. In DNA form, the CDR3 reads TGTGCCAGCAGCGTATGGGGAACGTACCAATATGGCTACACCTTC. The gene calls are TRBV9 and TRBJ1-2; the D is unclear. Germline V CDR1 and CDR2: SGDLS, YYNGEE. The CDR3 is 15 amino acids. V was pared by 1 base and J by 5 bases, with 15 bases between.